A single sample gave rise to the 19 T cell receptor beta chains below, sequenced in a study of blood T cell repertoires in COVID-19. The repertoire was sequenced with immunoSEQ multiplex PCR; TCRdb's copy has only in-frame clones and lacks some. The sample yields some 300,000 clones, roughly 90% seen once. Sample: peripheral blood. The receptors derive from a man younger than 35 with active or convalescent COVID-19.

This chain uses TRBV18 with TRBJ2-7; TRBD1 might be the D (5 bases). This CDR3 is 13 amino acids long. Germline values: CDR1 KGHSH, CDR2 LQKENI. Trimming cost V 2 bases and J 9 bases, with 14 bases left between them. CDR3 loop: CASSPDTRGGQYF. CDR3 DNA: TGTGCCAGCTCACCAGACACAAGGGGCGGGCAGTACTTC.

Worth noting for this clone: This specimen includes other DNA sequences encoding the same CDR3. This rearrangement joins TRBV5-1 to TRBJ1-1; 8 nucleotides match TRBD1. The germline gives CDR1 SGHRS, CDR2 YFSETQ. The CDR3 spans 14 residues. J gave up 4 bases and V 2 bases, and 4 bases lay outside the gene matches. CDR3 sequence (DNA): TGCGCCAGCAGCTTAGACAGGGGTGGCACTGAAGCTTTCTTT. Translation gives CASSLDRGGTEAFF. Based on the CDR3 plus reference TRBV5-1 and TRBJ1-1, the full variable domain is KAGVTQTPRYLIKTRGQQVTLSCSPISGHRSVSWYQQTPGQGLQFLFEYFSETQRNKGNFPGRFSGRQFSNSRSEMNVSTLELGDSALYLCASSLDRGGTEAFFGQGTRLTVV.

The chain combines TRBV6-5 with TRBJ2-7; D is unclear. The CDR3 loop spans 15 amino acids. V dropped 0 bases and J dropped 5 bases, with 14 bases sitting between them. Germline V gene lookup returns CDR1 MNHEY and CDR2 SVGAGI. The CDR3 nucleotides read TGTGCCAGCAGTTACTCCTGGCAACCCAGGAACGAGCAGTACTTC. Its protein is CASSYSWQPRNEQYF.

This chain links TRBV5-1 with TRBJ1-1; D is uncertain. CDR3 size: 14 residues. CDR1 and CDR2 (germline): SGHRS, YFSETQ. The germline V and J ends were trimmed by 4 bases and 4 bases, with 14 bases remaining between them. The CDR3 loop is CASSEEGLGTEAFF. Here the CDR3 DNA reads TGCGCCAGCAGCGAGGAGGGATTGGGCACTGAAGCTTTCTTT.

This clone turned up a few times. This chain joins TRBV13 and TRBJ1-5; a possible D gene is TRBD1 (6 bases). The CDR3 is 13 amino acids. The V gene's germline CDR1 is PRHDT and CDR2 FYEKMQ (reference sequence). Trimming removed 5 bases from V and 8 bases from J, with 13 bases in between. The CDR3: CASSEQGLKPQHF. In DNA, the CDR3 is TGTGCCAGCAGCGAACAGGGTTTAAAGCCCCAGCATTTT.

This chain links TRBV20-1 with TRBJ2-1, with unresolved D. Per germline, CDR1 DFQATT and CDR2 SNEGSKA (reference sequence). Trimming removed 5 bases from V and 7 bases from J, with 6 bases in between. This CDR3 is built from 10 residues. Here the CDR3 reads CSAPLNEQFF. Here the CDR3 DNA reads TGCAGTGCTCCTTTAAATGAGCAGTTCTTC.

This sequence joins TRBV5-5 and TRBJ2-1; possibly TRBD1 for D (6 bases). Trimming took off 4 bases at V and 13 bases at J, with 9 bases between the two ends. This CDR3 has 10 amino acids. CDR1 and CDR2 from the germline V gene are SGHKS and YYEKEE (reference sequence). The CDR3 DNA is TGTGCCAGCAGCGGGACACAACAGTTCTTC. Amino acids: CASSGTQQFF. Supplemented by reference TRBV5-5 and TRBJ2-1, the full variable domain reads DAGVTQSPTHLIKTRGQQVTLRCSPISGHKSVSWYQQVLGQGPQFIFQYYEKEERGRGNFPDRFSARQFPNYSSELNVNALLLGDSALYLCASSGTQQFFGPGTRLTVL.

This chain joins TRBV25-1 and TRBJ1-1; 7 nucleotides match TRBD1. The CDR3 totals 14 residues. CDR1 is MGHDK and CDR2 is SYGVNS in the germline V gene. The V and J ends lost 3 bases and 5 bases, in that order; junction bases with no gene match: 6. The CDR3 reads CASSDTGAYTEAFF. CDR3 bases: TGTGCCAGCAGTGACACAGGGGCTTATACTGAAGCTTTCTTT. The whole variable domain, filled in from reference TRBV25-1 and TRBJ1-1, reads EADIYQTPRYLVIGTGKKITLECSQTMGHDKMYWYQQDPGMELHLIHYSYGVNSTEKGDLSSESTVSRIRTEHFPLTLESARPSHTSQYLCASSDTGAYTEAFFGQGTRLTVV.

The gene calls are TRBV5-1 and TRBJ2-1; D uncertain. Trimming took off 3 bases at V and 8 bases at J, with 9 bases between the two ends. The CDR3 has 12 amino acids. Germline loops: CDR1 SGHRS, CDR2 YFSETQ. DNA of the CDR3: TGCGCCAGCAGCTATCGGGTCGATGAGCAGTTCTTC. Residues: CASSYRVDEQFF.

The CDR3, as DNA: TGTGCCATCAGTGAGGGACAGGGGTTTCAGCCCCAGCATTTT. Translation: CAISEGQGFQPQHF. This rearrangement joins TRBV10-3 to TRBJ1-5; 9 nucleotides line up with TRBD1. CDR1 is ENHRY and CDR2 is SYGVKD in the germline V gene. J lost 6 bases, V lost 2 bases, and 2 bases had no gene match. The length of the CDR3 is 14 residues.

The CDR3 sequence is CASSGGRFPPQHF. The DNA of the CDR3 is TGTGCCAGCAGTGGCGGCAGATTTCCGCCCCAGCATTTT. The genes are TRBV5-8 and TRBJ1-5, with D hard to call. V lost 5 bases, J lost 9 bases, and 15 bases lay in between. The CDR3 is made up of 13 amino acids. Germline V gene sequence: CDR1 SGHTS, CDR2 YDEGEE.

The chain joins TRBV4-1 to TRBJ2-5, with 9 positions matching TRBD2. This CDR3 is 16 amino acids long. Germline trimming cut 1 base from V and 9 bases from J; bases unmatched to any gene: 12. The V gene's germline CDR1 is MGHRA and CDR2 YSYEKL. CDR3 in amino acids: CASSQVETSGFAAQYF. The CDR3 DNA reads as TGCGCCAGCAGCCAAGTGGAGACTAGCGGCTTCGCGGCCCAGTACTTC.

This rearrangement joins TRBV11-2 to TRBJ1-1; no clear D gene. V lost 5 bases to trimming and J lost 1 base, with 8 bases between them. The CDR3 length is 13 residues. Germline CDR1 is SGHAT and CDR2 is FQNNGV. The CDR3 region is CASSPTWNTEAFF. CDR3 coding DNA: TGTGCCAGCAGCCCGACTTGGAACACTGAAGCTTTCTTT.

This chain connects TRBV15 to TRBJ1-1, with 9 bases identical to TRBD1. This CDR3 is 14 amino acids long. Germline V gene sequence: CDR1 LNHNV, CDR2 YYDKDF (reference sequence). Trimming took 3 bases from V and 11 from J; bases not matched to a gene: 10. This CDR3 reads CATSRDRGGNEAFF. For the CDR3, the DNA is TGTGCCACCAGCAGGGACAGGGGCGGCAATGAGGCTTTCTTT.

The V and J genes are TRBV5-4 and TRBJ2-7; 8 bases are shared with TRBD2. The germline V gene has CDR1 SGHNT and CDR2 YYREEE (reference sequence). Trimming removed 1 base from V and 4 bases from J; junction bases left unmatched: 4. The CDR3 loop spans 14 amino acids. CDR3 in amino acids: CASSLTSGSYEQYF. In nucleotides, the CDR3 is TGTGCCAGCAGCTTGACTAGCGGATCATACGAGCAGTACTTC.

The V and J genes are TRBV6-5 and TRBJ2-7; 8 bases align to TRBD2. The ends lost 6 bases at V and 5 bases at J; junction bases unmatched: 12. The V gene's germline CDR1 is MNHEY and CDR2 SVGAGI. This CDR3 is built from 15 residues. The CDR3 loop reads CASRRLAGRAHEQYF. CDR3 sequence (DNA): TGTGCCAGCAGAAGGCTAGCCGGGAGGGCCCACGAGCAGTACTTC.

This chain links TRBV6-5 with TRBJ1-1, with D perhaps matching TRBD1 (5 bases). The CDR3 has 16 residues. Germline V gives CDR1 MNHEY, CDR2 SVGAGI. Trimming stripped 0 bases from V and 0 bases from J, with 11 bases between. CDR3 region: CASSYSAGRLNTEAFF. The CDR3 DNA reads TGTGCCAGCAGTTACTCGGCGGGACGGCTGAACACTGAAGCTTTCTTT.

CDR3 residues: CASSPRGYGYTF. The CDR3 bases are TGTGCCAGCAGCCCCCGGGGCTATGGCTACACCTTC. The genes are TRBV5-6 and TRBJ1-2; D not certain. The CDR3 sequence is 12 residues long. V gave up 4 bases and J gave up 4 bases, with 8 bases separating them. Germline values: CDR1 SGHDT, CDR2 YYEEEE.

The genes are TRBV28 and TRBJ2-7; D is perhaps TRBD2 (6 bases). CDR3 length: 15 residues. Germline V gene data show CDR1 as MDHEN and CDR2 as SYDVKM. Trimming shortened V by 6 bases and J by 6 bases, and 21 bases separated the two germline ends. CDR3 DNA sequence: TGTGCCAGCAGAAGTTTGGGAGGAGGGGCTGGCGAGCAGTACTTC. Amino acid sequence: CASRSLGGGAGEQYF.